This entry is about one T cell receptor (beta chain). In the same sample, other DNA sequences code for this CDR3. Repertoires were generated with immunoSEQ multiplex PCR, while TCRdb's copy carries only in-frame clones and drops some. The table records about 350,000 clones, around 90% of them present only once. V lost 3 bases, J lost 4 bases, and 9 bases lay in between. Germline V gives CDR1 GTSNPN, CDR2 SVGIG (reference sequence). The CDR3 runs to 12 residues. The treatment denotes: 15 to 20 received Ad26.COV2.S at low or high dose, single or two shots; 5 received placebo; per-sample allocation not given. Sampling occurred on day 63 after the first vaccine or placebo injection. The source of the sample is a study of Ad26.COV2.S vaccination and SARS-CoV-2 variants. Study background: Each vaccinee took Ad26.COV2.S intramuscularly, once or twice 56 days apart.

The sample in question was peripheral blood, obtained in a trial of Ad26.COV2.S vaccine versus placebo. This TCR came from a person aged 18-65 years who received the Ad26.COV2.S COVID-19 vaccine or a placebo. This rearrangement joins TRBV30 to TRBJ2-5; D not certain. CDR3: CAWSGLGETQYF. The CDR3 DNA sequence: TGTGCCTGGAGCGGTTTAGGAGAGACCCAGTACTTC. Filled out from reference TRBV30 and TRBJ2-5, the complete variable domain reads SQTIHQWPATLVQPVGSPLSLECTVEGTSNPNLYWYRQAAGRGLQLLFYSVGIGQISSEVPQNLSASRPQDRQFILSSKKLLLSDSGFYLCAWSGLGETQYFGPGTRLLVL.